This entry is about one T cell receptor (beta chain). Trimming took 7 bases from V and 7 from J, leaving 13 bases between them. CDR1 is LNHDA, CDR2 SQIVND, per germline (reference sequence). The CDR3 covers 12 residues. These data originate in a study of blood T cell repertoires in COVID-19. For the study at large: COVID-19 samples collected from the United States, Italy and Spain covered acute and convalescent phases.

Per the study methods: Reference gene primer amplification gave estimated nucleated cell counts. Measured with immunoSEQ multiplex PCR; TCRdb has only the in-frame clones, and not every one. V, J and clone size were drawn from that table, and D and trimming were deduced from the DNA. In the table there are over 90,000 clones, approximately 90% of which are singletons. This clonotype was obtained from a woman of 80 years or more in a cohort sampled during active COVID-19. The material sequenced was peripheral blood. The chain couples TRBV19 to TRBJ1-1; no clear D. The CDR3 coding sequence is TGTGCCAGTACTCAAGTCCCGGGTGAAGCTTTCTTT. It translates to CASTQVPGEAFF.